The next 19 T cell receptor beta chains were all read from a single sample in a study of response to subunit inactivated influenza vaccine (dated by TCRdb to 2016 to 2018). Library prep was done by RT-PCR. Sequencing instrument: Illumina HiSeq 2500. TCRdb's own reprocessing of the public reads used fastp at Q25 and MiXCR and kept productive beta chains. Each entry merges the rows of one CDR3 protein and shows their most common DNA and genes. A total of hundreds of thousands of distinct CDR3 sequences appear in this sample, around 22% of them only once. In total, the top ten clones hold about 9.3% of the sample. The specimen comprised PBMCs from blood, sampled less than 22 months after vaccination. Every receptor here comes from a man aged 50-75 years who received an inactivated influenza vaccine. Donor details come from another sample of the same person, matched by shared clones.

CDR3 nucleotide sequence: TGTGCCACCAGCAGAGACCACAAGTATGGCTACACCTTC. Amino acid sequence: CATSRDHKYGYTF. The V and J genes are TRBV15 and TRBJ1-2; no reliable D call. V was cut by 0 bases and J by 5 bases, with 7 bases left in between. The CDR3 has 13 residues. The V gene's germline CDR1 is LNHNV and CDR2 YYDKDF (reference sequence).

V is TRBV25-1 and J is TRBJ2-7; D is perhaps TRBD1 (5 bases). V shed 4 bases and J shed 8 bases, with 15 bases lying between them. Germline V gives CDR1 MGHDK, CDR2 SYGVNS. The CDR3 totals 13 residues. CDR3 amino acids: CASSVKGVSKQYF. Here the CDR3 DNA reads TGTGCCAGCAGTGTAAAAGGGGTGAGCAAGCAGTACTTC.

A few counts support this clonotype. The chain combines TRBV10-3 with TRBJ1-1; tentatively, D is TRBD1 (5 bases). Germline V gene data show CDR1 as ENHRY and CDR2 as SYGVKD. This CDR3 is 14 amino acids long. V gave up 6 bases and J gave up 0 bases, with 11 bases separating them. The CDR3 nucleotides read TGTGCCATCAGAGGGGCAGGAATGAACACTGAAGCTTTCTTT. Translated: CAIRGAGMNTEAFF.

This clonotype occurred a few times. The chain couples TRBV11-2 to TRBJ1-1, with 8 bases that match TRBD1. V lost 5 bases, J lost 5 bases, and 16 bases stayed unmatched. In germline, CDR1 is SGHAT, CDR2 FQNNGV. The CDR3 contains 17 residues. CDR3 in amino acids: CASSQIRTPGGSTEAFF. CDR3 coding DNA: TGTGCCAGCAGCCAAATCAGAACGCCAGGGGGCTCGACTGAAGCTTTCTTT.

This clonotype has just a few counts. The gene calls are TRBV20-1 and TRBJ1-2, with D hard to call. The CDR3 sequence is 14 residues long. Germline CDR1 is DFQATT and CDR2 is SNEGSKA (reference sequence). Trimming removed 0 bases at V and 0 bases at J, with 8 bases between. The CDR3 DNA reads TGCAGTGCTAGAGATCACGGGGCTAACTATGGCTACACCTTC. Translating gives CSARDHGANYGYTF.

The V and J genes are TRBV12-3 or TRBV12-4 and TRBJ1-2; D unclear. V lost 3 bases, J lost 0 bases, and 8 bases lay in between. The CDR3 is made up of 14 amino acids. This CDR3 reads CASSLFGTNYGYTF. CDR3 bases: TGTGCCAGCAGTTTGTTCGGCACTAACTATGGCTACACCTTC.

The chain is built from TRBV6-5 and TRBJ2-7, with TRBD1 matching over 8 bases. J lost 6 bases, V lost 6 bases, and 4 bases had no gene match. Germline V CDR1 and CDR2: MNHEY, SVGAGI. The length of the CDR3 is 12 residues. The CDR3 DNA reads TGTGCCAGCAGCGAGACAGGGGCCGAGCAGTACTTC. Its translation: CASSETGAEQYF.

This clonotype was counted only a few times. The chain employs TRBV19 and TRBJ1-2; 8 bases align to TRBD1. The CDR3 runs to 15 residues. V gave up 3 bases and J gave up 5 bases; unmatched junction bases: 8. Germline loops: CDR1 LNHDA, CDR2 SQIVND (reference sequence). CDR3 nucleotide sequence: TGTGCCAGTAGTATTGGACAGGGAGCGAAATATGGCTACACCTTC. Translating gives CASSIGQGAKYGYTF.

This clonotype was observed a handful of times. The chain links TRBV15 to TRBJ1-1; D uncertain. Germline V lookup: CDR1 LNHNV, CDR2 YYDKDF (reference sequence). V gave up 1 base and J gave up 1 base, with 13 bases separating them. The CDR3 totals 16 residues. The CDR3 spells CATSRVTPLSNTEAFF. The CDR3 DNA is TGTGCCACCAGCAGAGTAACACCCCTATCGAACACTGAAGCTTTCTTT.

This clonotype was picked up a small number of times. The chain uses TRBV20-1 and TRBJ1-4, with D uncertain. V was clipped by 4 bases and J by 4 bases, with 13 bases between them. From germline, CDR1 is DFQATT and CDR2 SNEGSKA (reference sequence). The CDR3 is 14 residues long. CDR3 nucleotides: TGCAGTGCTATCCACAGAGCTTTTAATGAAAAACTGTTTTTT. Its translation is CSAIHRAFNEKLFF.

This clonotype was detected only a few times. CDR3 nucleotides: TGCGCCAGCAGCCCTCCGGCTGTGAACACTGAAGCTTTCTTT. Encoded protein: CASSPPAVNTEAFF. This chain links TRBV5-1 with TRBJ1-1, with unresolved D. V shed 4 bases and J shed 0 bases, with 10 bases lying between them. Germline V CDR1 and CDR2: SGHRS, YFSETQ. This CDR3 has 14 amino acids.

CDR3 protein: CAISESLGERGTQYF. The CDR3 DNA reads as TGTGCCATCAGTGAGAGTCTCGGGGAGAGGGGGACCCAGTACTTC. The chain has TRBV10-3 and TRBJ2-5; D is perhaps TRBD1 or TRBD2 (5 bases each). The germline V and J ends were trimmed by 2 bases and 7 bases, with 17 bases remaining between them. Germline V gives CDR1 ENHRY, CDR2 SYGVKD. The CDR3 totals 15 residues.

This chain links TRBV20-1 with TRBJ2-1, with D tentatively TRBD1 or TRBD2 (5 bases each). CDR3 size: 15 residues. V lost 4 bases and J 1 base, leaving 14 bases between the germline ends. Germline V gives CDR1 DFQATT, CDR2 SNEGSKA (reference sequence). CDR3 residues: CSATEGFGSYNEQFF. The CDR3 DNA sequence: TGCAGTGCTACAGAGGGGTTCGGATCCTACAATGAGCAGTTCTTC.

The chain is built from TRBV4-2 and TRBJ2-3; possible D gene TRBD2, 5 bases. CDR1 and CDR2 from the germline V gene are LGHNA and YNFKEQ. The CDR3 covers 16 residues. V lost 4 bases and J lost 1, with 15 bases in between. The CDR3 DNA is TGTGCCAGCAGCCGACCTCCGGGGAAACGCACAGATACGCAGTATTTT. Residues: CASSRPPGKRTDTQYF.

The chain recombines TRBV5-1 with TRBJ1-1; a weak D match, TRBD1 (5 bases). CDR1 is SGHRS, CDR2 YFSETQ, per germline. This CDR3 contains 14 residues. The V end lost 2 bases, the J end lost 3 bases, and 11 bases lay between the germline ends. CDR3: CASSLGTADTEAFF. Written as DNA, the CDR3 is TGCGCCAGCAGCTTAGGGACGGCGGACACTGAAGCTTTCTTT.

The gene calls are TRBV4-1 and TRBJ1-6; 7 nucleotides agree with TRBD1. Germline trimming cut 6 bases from V and 5 bases from J; bases unmatched to any gene: 4. Germline assignment: CDR1 MGHRA and CDR2 YSYEKL. This CDR3 has 14 residues. The CDR3 region has the DNA TGCGCCAGCAGTCCAACAGGGGATAATTCACCCCTCCACTTT. Its translation: CASSPTGDNSPLHF.

V and J are TRBV20-1 and TRBJ2-2; 12 bases line up with TRBD2. J lost 6 bases, V lost 0 bases, and 17 bases had no gene match. This CDR3 is 20 amino acids long. Per the germline V gene, CDR1 is DFQATT and CDR2 is SNEGSKA (reference sequence). CDR3 residues: CSARDHGLAGGRTVAGELFF. The CDR3 DNA reads as TGCAGTGCTAGAGATCACGGGCTAGCGGGAGGGAGAACAGTGGCCGGGGAGCTGTTTTTT.

The chain combines TRBV24-1 with TRBJ1-5, with 8 bases fitting TRBD1. After removal of 2 bases from V and 7 bases from J, the junction contained 9 bases not matched to a gene. The CDR3 runs to 16 residues. The germline V gene has CDR1 KGHDR and CDR2 SFDVKD. In DNA form, the CDR3 reads TGTGCCACCAGTGATTCTACGGACAGGGTGGACCAGCCCCAGCATTTT. Translated, it gives CATSDSTDRVDQPQHF.

V and J are TRBV12-3 or TRBV12-4 and TRBJ2-5; 7 bases map to TRBD1. Trimming at V came to 6 bases and at J to 6 bases, leaving 13 bases not matched to a gene. CDR3 length: 15 residues. The CDR3: CASSRTDREGKTQYF. For the CDR3, the DNA is TGTGCCAGCAGCCGCACCGACAGGGAAGGGAAGACCCAGTACTTC.